This entry is about one T cell receptor beta chain. J gave up 11 bases and V 2 bases, and 4 bases lay outside the gene matches. The CDR3 is 13 residues long. Looked up from germline, CDR1 is LNHNV and CDR2 is YYDKDF (reference sequence). This sample was included in a study of blood T cell repertoires in COVID-19. Study summary: Collection of acute and convalescent COVID-19 samples took place in the United States, Italy and Spain.

Sequenced by immunoSEQ multiplex PCR; TCRdb stores in-frame clones only, minus some. Of some 350,000 clones in the sample, around 89% were seen once. The specimen was peripheral blood. The clonotype was recovered from a woman aged 25 to 39 with COVID-19, enrolled during active disease. J is TRBJ2-3 and V is TRBV15; 10 bases line up with TRBD2. This chain's CDR3 is CATSRLAGVRQYF. The CDR3 DNA reads TGTGCCACCAGCAGACTAGCGGGAGTTCGGCAGTATTTT.